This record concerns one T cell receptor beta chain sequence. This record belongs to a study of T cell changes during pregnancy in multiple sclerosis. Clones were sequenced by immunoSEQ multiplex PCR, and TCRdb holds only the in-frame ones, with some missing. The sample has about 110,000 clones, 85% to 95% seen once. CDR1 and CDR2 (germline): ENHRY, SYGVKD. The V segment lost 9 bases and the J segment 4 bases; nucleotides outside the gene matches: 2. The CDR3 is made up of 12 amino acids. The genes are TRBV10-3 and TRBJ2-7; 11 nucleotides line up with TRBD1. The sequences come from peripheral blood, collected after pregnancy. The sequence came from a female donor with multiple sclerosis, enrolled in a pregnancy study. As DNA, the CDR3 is TGTGCCATTGGGACAGGGGGTTACGAGCAGTACTTC. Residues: CAIGTGGYEQYF.